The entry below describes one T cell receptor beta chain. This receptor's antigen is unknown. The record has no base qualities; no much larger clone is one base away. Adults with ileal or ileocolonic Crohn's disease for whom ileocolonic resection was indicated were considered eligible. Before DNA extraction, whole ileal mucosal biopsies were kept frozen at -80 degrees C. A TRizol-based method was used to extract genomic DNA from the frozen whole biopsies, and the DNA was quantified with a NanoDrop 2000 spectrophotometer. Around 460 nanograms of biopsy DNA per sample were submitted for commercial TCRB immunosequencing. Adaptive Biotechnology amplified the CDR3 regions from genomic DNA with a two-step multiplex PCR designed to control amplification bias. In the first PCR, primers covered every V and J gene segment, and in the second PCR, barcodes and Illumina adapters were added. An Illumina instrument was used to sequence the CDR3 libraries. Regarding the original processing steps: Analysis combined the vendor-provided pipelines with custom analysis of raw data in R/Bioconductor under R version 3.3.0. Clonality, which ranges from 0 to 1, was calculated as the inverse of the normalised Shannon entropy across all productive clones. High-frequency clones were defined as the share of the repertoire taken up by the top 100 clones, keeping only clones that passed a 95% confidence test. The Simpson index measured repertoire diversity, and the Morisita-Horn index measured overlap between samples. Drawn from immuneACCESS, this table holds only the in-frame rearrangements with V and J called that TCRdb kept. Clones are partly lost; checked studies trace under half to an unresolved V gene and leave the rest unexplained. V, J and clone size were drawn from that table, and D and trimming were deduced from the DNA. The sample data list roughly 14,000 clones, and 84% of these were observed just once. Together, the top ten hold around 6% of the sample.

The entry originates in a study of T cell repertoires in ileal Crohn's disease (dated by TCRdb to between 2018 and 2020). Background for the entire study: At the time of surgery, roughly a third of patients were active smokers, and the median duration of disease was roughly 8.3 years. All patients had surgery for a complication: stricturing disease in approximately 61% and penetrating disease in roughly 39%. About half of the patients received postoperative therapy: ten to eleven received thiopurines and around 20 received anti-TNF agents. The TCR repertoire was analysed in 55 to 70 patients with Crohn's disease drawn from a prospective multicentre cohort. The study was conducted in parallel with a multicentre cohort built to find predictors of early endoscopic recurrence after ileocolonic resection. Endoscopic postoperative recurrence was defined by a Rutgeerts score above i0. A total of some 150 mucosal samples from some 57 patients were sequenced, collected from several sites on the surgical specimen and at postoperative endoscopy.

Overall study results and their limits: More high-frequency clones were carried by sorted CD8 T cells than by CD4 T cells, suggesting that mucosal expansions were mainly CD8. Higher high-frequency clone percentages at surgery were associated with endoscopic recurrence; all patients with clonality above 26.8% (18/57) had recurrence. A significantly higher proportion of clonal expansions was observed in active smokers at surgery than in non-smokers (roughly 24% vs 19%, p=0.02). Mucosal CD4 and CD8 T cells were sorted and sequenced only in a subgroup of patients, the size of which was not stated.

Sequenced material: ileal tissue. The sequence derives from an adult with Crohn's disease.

The CDR3 amino acid sequence is: CASRGTGVTYEQYF. At the DNA level, the sequence is TGTGCCAGCAGGGGGACAGGGGTAACCTACGAGCAGTACTTC. This chain joins TRBV7-2 to TRBJ2-7; 10 of the junction bases match TRBD1. From the cysteine up to the phenylalanine, the CDR3 has a length of 14 residues. Only the CDR3 portion is preserved as DNA: 42 bases, with reading frame beginning at the first base. Germline trimming amounts to 6 bases on V and 2 bases on J, with 4 as the count of junction bases outside the gene matches. CDR1 and CDR2, looked up from the germline V gene, are SGHTA and FQGNSA. Here the CDR3 is joined to the reference TRBV7-2 and TRBJ2-7 genes, and the full variable domain is: GAGVSQSPSNKVTEKGKDVELRCDPISGHTALYWYRQSLGQGLEFLIYFQGNSAPDKSGLPSDRFSAERTGGSVSTLTIQRTQQEDSAVYLCASRGTGVTYEQYFGPGTRLTVT.